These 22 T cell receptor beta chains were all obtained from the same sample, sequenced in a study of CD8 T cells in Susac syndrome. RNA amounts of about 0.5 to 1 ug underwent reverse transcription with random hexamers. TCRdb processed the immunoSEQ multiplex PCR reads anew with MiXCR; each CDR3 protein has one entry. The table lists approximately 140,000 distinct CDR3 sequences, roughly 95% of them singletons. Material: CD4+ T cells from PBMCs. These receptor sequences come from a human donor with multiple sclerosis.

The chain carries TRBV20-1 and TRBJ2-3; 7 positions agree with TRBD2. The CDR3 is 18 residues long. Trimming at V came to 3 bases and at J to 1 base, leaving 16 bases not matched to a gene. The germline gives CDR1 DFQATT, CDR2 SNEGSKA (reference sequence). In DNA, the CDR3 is TGCAGTGCTAGTGATGGATATGGGCGGGGGAAAGGCACAGATACGCAGTATTTT. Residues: CSASDGYGRGKGTDTQYF.

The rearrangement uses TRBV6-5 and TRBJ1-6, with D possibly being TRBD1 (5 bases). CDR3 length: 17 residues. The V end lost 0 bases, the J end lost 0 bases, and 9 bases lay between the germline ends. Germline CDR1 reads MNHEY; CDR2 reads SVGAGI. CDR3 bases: TGTGCCAGCAGTTACTCGAGGAGGGGCTCCTATAATTCACCCCTCCACTTT. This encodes CASSYSRRGSYNSPLHF.

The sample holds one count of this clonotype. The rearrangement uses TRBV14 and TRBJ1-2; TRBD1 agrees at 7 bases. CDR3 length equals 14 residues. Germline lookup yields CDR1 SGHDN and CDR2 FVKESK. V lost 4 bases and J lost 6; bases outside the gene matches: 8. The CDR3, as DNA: TGTGCCAGCAGCCGGAATAGACAGGGCGATGGCTACACCTTC. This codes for CASSRNRQGDGYTF.

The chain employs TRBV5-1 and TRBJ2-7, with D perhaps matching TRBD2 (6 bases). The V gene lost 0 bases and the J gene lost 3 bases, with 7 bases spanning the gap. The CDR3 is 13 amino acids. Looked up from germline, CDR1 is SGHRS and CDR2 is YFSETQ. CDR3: CASSLGLGYEQYF. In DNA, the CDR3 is TGCGCCAGCAGCTTGGGACTAGGCTACGAGCAGTACTTC.

The chain's CDR3 is CASSGWDSPLHF. The CDR3 coding sequence is TGTGCCAGCAGCGGATGGGATTCACCCCTCCACTTT. The chain links TRBV9 to TRBJ1-6, with D unclear. Between the trimmed V and J ends, which lost 3 bases and 8 bases, there was a span of 6 bases. The germline gives CDR1 SGDLS, CDR2 YYNGEE. There are 12 residues in the CDR3.

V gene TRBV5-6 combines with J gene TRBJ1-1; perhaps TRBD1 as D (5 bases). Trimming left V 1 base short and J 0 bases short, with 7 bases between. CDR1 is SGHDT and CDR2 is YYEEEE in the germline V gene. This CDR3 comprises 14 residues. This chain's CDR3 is CASSLRGLNTEAFF. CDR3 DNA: TGTGCCAGCAGCTTGCGGGGCCTGAACACTGAAGCTTTCTTT.

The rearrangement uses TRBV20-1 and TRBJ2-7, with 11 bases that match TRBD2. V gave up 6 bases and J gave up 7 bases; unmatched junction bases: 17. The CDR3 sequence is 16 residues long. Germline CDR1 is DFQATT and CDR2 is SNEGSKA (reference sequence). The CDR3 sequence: CSAPDSIAGGPREQYF. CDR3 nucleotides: TGCAGTGCCCCGGACAGCATAGCGGGAGGGCCGAGGGAGCAGTACTTC.

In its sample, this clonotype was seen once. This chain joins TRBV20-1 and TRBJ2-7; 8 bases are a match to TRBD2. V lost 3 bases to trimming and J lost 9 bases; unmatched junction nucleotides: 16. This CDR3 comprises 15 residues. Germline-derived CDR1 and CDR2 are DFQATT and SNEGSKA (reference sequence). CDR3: CSARSLAGGAFGQYF. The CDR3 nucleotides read TGCAGTGCTAGGAGTCTCGCGGGGGGCGCATTCGGGCAGTACTTC.

CDR3 bases: TGTGCCACCAGCAGAGATACCCAGGGTAACGAGCAGTACTTC. This gives the protein CATSRDTQGNEQYF. V usage is TRBV15 and J usage is TRBJ2-7, with TRBD1 as a possible D gene (5 bases). V was shortened by 0 bases and J by 5 bases, with 11 bases between the two germline ends. There are 14 residues in the CDR3. CDR1 is LNHNV, CDR2 YYDKDF, per germline (reference sequence).

CDR3 sequence: CASSVGLAGGWQETQYF. The CDR3 coding sequence is TGTGCCAGCAGCGTTGGACTAGCGGGGGGTTGGCAAGAGACCCAGTACTTC. The gene calls are TRBV9 and TRBJ2-5; 14 positions agree with TRBD2. This CDR3 has 17 amino acids. CDR1 and CDR2 from the germline V gene are SGDLS and YYNGEE. V lost 2 bases and J lost 2; bases outside the gene matches: 5.

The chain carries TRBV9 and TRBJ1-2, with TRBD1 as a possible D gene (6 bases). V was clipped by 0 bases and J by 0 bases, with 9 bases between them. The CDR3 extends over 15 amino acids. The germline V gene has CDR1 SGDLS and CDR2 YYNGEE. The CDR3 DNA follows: TGTGCCAGCAGCGTAGCGAAGGGGGCTAACTATGGCTACACCTTC. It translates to CASSVAKGANYGYTF.

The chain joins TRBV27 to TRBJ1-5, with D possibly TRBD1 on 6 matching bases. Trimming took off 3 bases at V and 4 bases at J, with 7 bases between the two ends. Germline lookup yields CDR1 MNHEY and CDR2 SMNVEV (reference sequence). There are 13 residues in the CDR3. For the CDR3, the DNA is TGTGCCAGCAGTTTCGACAGGAATCAGCCCCAGCATTTT. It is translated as CASSFDRNQPQHF.

The CDR3 DNA follows: TGTGCCAGCAGCGCCCGGGTAGACGGGGAGCTGTTTTTT. Protein: CASSARVDGELFF. The chain carries TRBV9 and TRBJ2-2, with D uncertain. The ends were cut back, 3 bases at V and 7 bases at J, with 10 bases in the middle. The CDR3 has 13 residues. Germline CDR1 is SGDLS and CDR2 is YYNGEE.

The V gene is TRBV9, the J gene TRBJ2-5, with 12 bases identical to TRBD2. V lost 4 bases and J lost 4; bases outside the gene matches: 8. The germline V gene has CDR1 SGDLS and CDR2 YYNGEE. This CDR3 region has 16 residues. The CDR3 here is CASSSGLAGMRETQYF. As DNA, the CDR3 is TGTGCCAGCAGCTCAGGACTAGCGGGGATGCGAGAGACCCAGTACTTC.

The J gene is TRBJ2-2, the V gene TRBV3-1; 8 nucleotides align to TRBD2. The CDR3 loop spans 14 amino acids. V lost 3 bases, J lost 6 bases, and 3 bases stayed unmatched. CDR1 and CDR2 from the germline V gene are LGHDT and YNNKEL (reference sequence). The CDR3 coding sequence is TGTGCCAGCAGCCAGGGACTAGTGTCCGGGGAGCTGTTTTTT. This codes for CASSQGLVSGELFF.

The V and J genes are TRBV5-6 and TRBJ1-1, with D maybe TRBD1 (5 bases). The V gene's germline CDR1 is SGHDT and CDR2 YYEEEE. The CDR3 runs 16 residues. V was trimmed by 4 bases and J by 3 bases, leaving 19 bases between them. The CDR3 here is CASSRLEGNGYTEAFF. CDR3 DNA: TGTGCCAGCAGCCGCCTCGAGGGGAACGGGTACACTGAAGCTTTCTTT.

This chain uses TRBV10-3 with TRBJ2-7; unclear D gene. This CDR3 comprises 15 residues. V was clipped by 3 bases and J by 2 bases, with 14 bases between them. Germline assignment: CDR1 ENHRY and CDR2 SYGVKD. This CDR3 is CAISDPPSTTYEQYF. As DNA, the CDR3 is TGTGCCATCAGTGATCCCCCATCAACTACCTACGAGCAGTACTTC.

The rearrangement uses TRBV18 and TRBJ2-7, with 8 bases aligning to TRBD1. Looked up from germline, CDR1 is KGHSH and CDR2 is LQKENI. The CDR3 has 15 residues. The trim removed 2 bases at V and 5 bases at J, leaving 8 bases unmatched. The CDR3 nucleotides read TGTGCCAGCTCACCAACGGGGGCAGGGGGCCACGAGCAGTACTTC. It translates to CASSPTGAGGHEQYF.

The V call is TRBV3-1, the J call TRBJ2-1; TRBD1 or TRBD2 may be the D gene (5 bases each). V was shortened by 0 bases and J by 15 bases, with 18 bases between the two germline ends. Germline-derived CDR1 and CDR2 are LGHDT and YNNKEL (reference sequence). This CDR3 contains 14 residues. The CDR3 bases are TGTGCCAGCAGCCAAGAGGTGGGGGTCAGGCAGCGGTTCTTC. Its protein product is CASSQEVGVRQRFF.

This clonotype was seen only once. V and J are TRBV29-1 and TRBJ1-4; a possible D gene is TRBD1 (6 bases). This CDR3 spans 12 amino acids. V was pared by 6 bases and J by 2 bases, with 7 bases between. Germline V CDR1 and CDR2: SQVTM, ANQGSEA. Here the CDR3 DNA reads TGCAGCGTCGGACAGACTAATGAAAAACTGTTTTTT. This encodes CSVGQTNEKLFF.

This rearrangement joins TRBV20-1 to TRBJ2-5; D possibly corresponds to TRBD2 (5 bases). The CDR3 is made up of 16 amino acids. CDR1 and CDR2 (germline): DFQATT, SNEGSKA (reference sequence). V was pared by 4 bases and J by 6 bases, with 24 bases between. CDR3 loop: CSAIDIRSPSGKTQYF. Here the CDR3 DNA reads TGCAGTGCTATAGATATTAGGAGCCCAAGCGGAAAGACCCAGTACTTC.

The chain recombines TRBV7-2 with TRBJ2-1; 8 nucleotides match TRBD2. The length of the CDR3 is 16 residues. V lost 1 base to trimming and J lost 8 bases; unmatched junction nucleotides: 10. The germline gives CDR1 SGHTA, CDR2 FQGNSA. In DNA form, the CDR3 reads TGTGCCAGCAGCTTAGGCTTTGGGACTAGGGGCCATGAGCAGTTCTTC. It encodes CASSLGFGTRGHEQFF.